The clone carrying this TCR beta chain came up many times. The antigen is unknown. The hyperthyroidism patients had all been newly diagnosed, and their disease duration was under 2 months. Their ages ranged from 18 to 65 years. Lactation, pregnancy, other autoimmune disease or uncontrolled infection excluded patients. This entry belongs to a study of T cells in Graves' hyperthyroidism and ophthalmopathy. Amplified TCR beta CDR3 regions derived from RNA transcripts. HTBI primers were the set used in a first-round RT-PCR of the TCR CDR3. TCRdb ran MiXCR on the multiplex PCR reads and lists one entry per CDR3 protein. The data hold around 300,000 distinct CDR3 sequences, with 10% to 15% observed a single time. V lost 6 bases, J lost 2 bases, and 8 bases stayed unmatched. Germline V gene lookup returns CDR1 MNHEY and CDR2 SVGEGT. The CDR3 covers 15 residues. Study observations and caveats: Blood also contained most expanded thyroid clonotypes above 0.001.

This chain links TRBV6-2 or TRBV6-3 with TRBJ2-3, with 7 bases lining up with TRBD2. The sequencing sample was made of blood. The sequence was collected from a woman aged 25 to 45 with Graves' hyperthyroidism that later progressed to Graves' ophthalmopathy. The CDR3 DNA is TGTGCCAGCAGACCATCTAGCGGTTACACAGATACGCAGTATTTT. Its translation is CASRPSSGYTDTQYF.